This T cell receptor (beta chain) stems from a study of blood T cell repertoires in COVID-19. CDR3 size: 13 residues. V shed 3 bases and J shed 6 bases, with 13 bases lying between them. Germline CDR1 SQVTM, CDR2 ANQGSEA. TCRdb's copy holds only in-frame clones and misses some; the assay was immunoSEQ multiplex PCR. Of roughly 22,000 clones listed, around 86% are singletons. This clone was recorded only once. This clonotype was sampled from a human donor in a cohort sampled during active COVID-19. The sample taken for sequencing was peripheral blood. The chain uses TRBV29-1 and TRBJ2-3; D is possibly TRBD2 (6 bases). The CDR3 loop is CSVEAWEADTQYF. CDR3 DNA sequence: TGCAGCGTTGAGGCCTGGGAGGCGGATACGCAGTATTTT.